Listed below are T cell receptor beta chains from one sample, sequenced in a study of T cells expressing NK-cell markers. Reanalyzing the 5' RACE reads, TCRdb keeps one entry per CDR3 protein, without DNA. The sample's table shows around 550,000 distinct CDR3 sequences. Sequencing was done on a sample of blood T cells: a sorted CD56 or NKG2C T cell subset, CD4+ or CD8+ T cells, or bulk PBMC T cells (not recorded which). All receptors come from a man younger than 35 in good health. The CDR3 runs from the conserved cysteine through the conserved F or W. Fields, in order: J gene, V gene, CDR3 protein.

j_gene: TRBJ1-4
v_gene: TRBV4-1
CDR3aa: CASSGQTYPINEKLFF

j_gene: TRBJ2-5
v_gene: TRBV24-1
CDR3aa: CATSDGDLQETQYF

j_gene: TRBJ1-2
v_gene: TRBV5-5
CDR3aa: CASSLSGRGLKIGYTF

j_gene: TRBJ2-1
v_gene: TRBV7-9
CDR3aa: CASSLGTGADEQFF

j_gene: TRBJ2-1
v_gene: TRBV27
CDR3aa: CASGRGIYNEQFF

j_gene: TRBJ1-5
v_gene: TRBV20-1
CDR3aa: CSARKGAGNQPQHF

j_gene: TRBJ1-1
v_gene: TRBV4-2
CDR3aa: CASSLRGVGAFF

j_gene: TRBJ2-1
v_gene: TRBV1
CDR3aa: CTSSLAGGEQFF

j_gene: TRBJ2-7
v_gene: TRBV12-3/TRBV12-4
CDR3aa: CASTAGLAGGWAYEQYF

j_gene: TRBJ1-6
v_gene: TRBV20-1
CDR3aa: CSALSGDYSPLHF

j_gene: TRBJ2-7
v_gene: TRBV20-1
CDR3aa: CSATDGETYEQYF

j_gene: TRBJ1-1
v_gene: TRBV3-1
CDR3aa: CASSQVPGGNTEAFF